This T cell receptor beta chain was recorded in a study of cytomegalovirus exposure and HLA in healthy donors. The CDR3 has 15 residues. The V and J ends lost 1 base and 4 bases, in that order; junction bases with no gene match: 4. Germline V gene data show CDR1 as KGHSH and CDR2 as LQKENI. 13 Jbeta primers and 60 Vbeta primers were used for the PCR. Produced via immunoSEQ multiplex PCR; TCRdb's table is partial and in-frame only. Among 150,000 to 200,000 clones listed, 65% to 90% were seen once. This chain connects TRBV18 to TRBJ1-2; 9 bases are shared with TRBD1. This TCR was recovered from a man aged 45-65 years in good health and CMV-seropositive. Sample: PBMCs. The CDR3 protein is CASSPRDRDPYGYTF. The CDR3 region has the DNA TGTGCCAGCTCACCACGGGACAGGGATCCCTATGGCTACACCTTC.